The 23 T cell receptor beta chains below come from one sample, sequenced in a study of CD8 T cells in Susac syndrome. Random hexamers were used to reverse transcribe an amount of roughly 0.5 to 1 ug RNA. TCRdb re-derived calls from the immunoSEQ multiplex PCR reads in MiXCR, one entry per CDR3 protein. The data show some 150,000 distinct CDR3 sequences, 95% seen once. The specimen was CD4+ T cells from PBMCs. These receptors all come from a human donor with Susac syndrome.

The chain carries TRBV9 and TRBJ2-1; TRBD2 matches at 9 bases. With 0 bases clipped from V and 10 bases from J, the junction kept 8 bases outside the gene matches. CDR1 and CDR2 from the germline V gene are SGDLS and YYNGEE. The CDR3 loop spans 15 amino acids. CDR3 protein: CASSVDSGRSVEQFF. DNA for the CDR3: TGTGCCAGCAGCGTAGACAGCGGGAGGTCGGTGGAGCAGTTCTTC.

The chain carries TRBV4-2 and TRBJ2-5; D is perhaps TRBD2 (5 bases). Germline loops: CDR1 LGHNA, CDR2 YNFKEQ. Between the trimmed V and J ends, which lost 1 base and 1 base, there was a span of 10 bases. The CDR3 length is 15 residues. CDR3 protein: CASSQGRAPQETQYF. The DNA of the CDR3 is TGTGCCAGCAGCCAAGGGCGGGCCCCCCAAGAGACCCAGTACTTC.

The CDR3 DNA follows: TGTGCCAGCAGCTTAGCAGGGGCGGACGATAGTCAGCCCCAGCATTTT. Encoded protein: CASSLAGADDSQPQHF. This chain uses TRBV7-9 with TRBJ1-5; TRBD1 might be the D (5 bases). The CDR3 sequence is 16 residues long. Germline assignment: CDR1 SEHNR and CDR2 FQNEAQ (reference sequence). With 0 bases removed from V and 6 bases from J, the gap between germline ends came to 15 bases.

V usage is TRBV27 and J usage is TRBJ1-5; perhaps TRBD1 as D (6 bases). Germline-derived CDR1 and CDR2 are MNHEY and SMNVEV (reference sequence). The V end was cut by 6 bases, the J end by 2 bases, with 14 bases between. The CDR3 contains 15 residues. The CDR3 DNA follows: TGTGCCAGCAGACCCGACAGGTCGGGCAATCAGCCCCAGCATTTT. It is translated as CASRPDRSGNQPQHF.

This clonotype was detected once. The CDR3 DNA reads TGTGCCTGTTGGGACAGGGAAAGGGATACGCAGTATTTT. Translated, it gives CACWDRERDTQYF. The rearrangement uses TRBV30 and TRBJ2-3; TRBD1 matches 9 bases. Looked up from germline, CDR1 is GTSNPN and CDR2 is SVGIG (reference sequence). Unmatched junction bases numbered 7, after V lost 6 bases and J lost 6 bases. The CDR3 consists of 13 residues. Based on the CDR3 plus reference TRBV30 and TRBJ2-3, the full variable domain is SQTIHQWPATLVQPVGSPLSLECTVEGTSNPNLYWYRQAAGRGLQLLFYSVGIGQISSEVPQNLSASRPQDRQFILSSKKLLLSDSGFYLCACWDRERDTQYFGPGTRLTVL.

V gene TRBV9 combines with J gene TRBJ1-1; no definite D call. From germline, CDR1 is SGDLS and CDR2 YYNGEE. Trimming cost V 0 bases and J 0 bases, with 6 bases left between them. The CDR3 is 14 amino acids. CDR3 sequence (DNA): TGTGCCAGCAGCGTAGACAGCATGAACACTGAAGCTTTCTTT. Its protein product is CASSVDSMNTEAFF.

The CDR3 spells CSAWGTSGVGNEQFF. The DNA of the CDR3 is TGCAGTGCCTGGGGGACTAGCGGGGTTGGCAATGAGCAGTTCTTC. This chain joins TRBV20-1 and TRBJ2-1; 13 bases map to TRBD2. The CDR3 length is 15 residues. The V and J ends lost 6 bases and 6 bases, in that order; junction bases with no gene match: 8. Germline V gene sequence: CDR1 DFQATT, CDR2 SNEGSKA (reference sequence).

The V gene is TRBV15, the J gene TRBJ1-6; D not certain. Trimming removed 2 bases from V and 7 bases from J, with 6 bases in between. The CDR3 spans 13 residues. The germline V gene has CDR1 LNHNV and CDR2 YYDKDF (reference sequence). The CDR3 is CATSRQTNSPLHF. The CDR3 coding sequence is TGTGCCACCAGCAGACAGACGAATTCACCCCTCCACTTT.

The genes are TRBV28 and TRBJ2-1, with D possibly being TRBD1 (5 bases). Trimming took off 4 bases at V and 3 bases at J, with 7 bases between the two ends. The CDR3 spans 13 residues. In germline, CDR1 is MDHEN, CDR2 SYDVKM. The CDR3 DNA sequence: TGTGCCAGCAGTTCAGGGAACTACAATGAGCAGTTCTTC. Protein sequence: CASSSGNYNEQFF.

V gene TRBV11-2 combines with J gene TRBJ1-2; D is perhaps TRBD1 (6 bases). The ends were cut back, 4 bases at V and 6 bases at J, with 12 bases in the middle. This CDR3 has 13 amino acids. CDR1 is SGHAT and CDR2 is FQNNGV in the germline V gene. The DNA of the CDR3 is TGTGCCAGCAGCTCAGGACAGAGGGATGGCTACACCTTC. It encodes CASSSGQRDGYTF.

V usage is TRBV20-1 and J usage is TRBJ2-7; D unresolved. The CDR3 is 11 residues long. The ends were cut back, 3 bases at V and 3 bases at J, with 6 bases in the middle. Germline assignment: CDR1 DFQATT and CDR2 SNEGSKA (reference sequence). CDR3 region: CSASPDYEQYF. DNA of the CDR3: TGCAGTGCTAGTCCCGACTACGAGCAGTACTTC.

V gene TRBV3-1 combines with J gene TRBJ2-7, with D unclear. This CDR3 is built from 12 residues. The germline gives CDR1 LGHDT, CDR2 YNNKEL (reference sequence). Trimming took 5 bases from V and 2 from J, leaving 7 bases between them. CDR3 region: CASSTTAYEQYF. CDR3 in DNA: TGTGCCAGCAGCACCACAGCCTACGAGCAGTACTTC.

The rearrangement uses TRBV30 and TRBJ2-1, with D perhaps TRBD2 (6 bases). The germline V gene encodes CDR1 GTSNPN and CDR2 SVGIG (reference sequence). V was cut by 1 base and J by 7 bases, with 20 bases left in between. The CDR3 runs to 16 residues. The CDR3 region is CAWSAAQSGLGNEQFF. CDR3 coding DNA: TGTGCCTGGAGTGCGGCCCAAAGCGGGCTAGGTAATGAGCAGTTCTTC.

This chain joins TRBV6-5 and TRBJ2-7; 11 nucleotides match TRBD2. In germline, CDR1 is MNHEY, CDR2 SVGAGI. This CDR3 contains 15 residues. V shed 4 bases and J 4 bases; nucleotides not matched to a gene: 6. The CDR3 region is CASSLGASGRYEQYF. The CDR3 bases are TGTGCCAGCAGTTTAGGGGCTAGCGGGAGGTACGAGCAGTACTTC.

CDR3 sequence: CASRTTDGGYTF. The CDR3 bases are TGTGCCAGCAGGACGACAGACGGAGGCTACACCTTC. The chain employs TRBV28 and TRBJ1-2; D is perhaps TRBD1 (5 bases). V was shortened by 6 bases and J by 8 bases, with 13 bases between the two germline ends. This CDR3 is built from 12 residues. CDR1 MDHEN and CDR2 SYDVKM come from the germline V gene.

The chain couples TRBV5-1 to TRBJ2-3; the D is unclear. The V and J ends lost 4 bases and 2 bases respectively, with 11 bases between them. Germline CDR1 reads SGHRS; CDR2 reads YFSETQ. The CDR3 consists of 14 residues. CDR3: CASSASGITDTQYF. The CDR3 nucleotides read TGCGCCAGCAGCGCTTCAGGAATCACAGATACGCAGTATTTT.

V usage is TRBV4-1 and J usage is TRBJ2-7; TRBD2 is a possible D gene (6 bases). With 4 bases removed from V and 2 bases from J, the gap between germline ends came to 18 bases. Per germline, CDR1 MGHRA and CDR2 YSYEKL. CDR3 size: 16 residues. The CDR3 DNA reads TGCGCCAGCAGCCCCGCCGGGACTTCTAGGACCTACGAGCAGTACTTC. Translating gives CASSPAGTSRTYEQYF.

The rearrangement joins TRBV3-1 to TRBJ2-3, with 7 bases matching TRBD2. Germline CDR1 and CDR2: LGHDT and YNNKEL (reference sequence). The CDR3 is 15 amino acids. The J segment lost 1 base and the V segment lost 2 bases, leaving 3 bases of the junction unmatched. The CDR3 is CASSQRAGRTDTQYF. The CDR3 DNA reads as TGTGCCAGCAGCCAAAGAGCGGGACGCACAGATACGCAGTATTTT.

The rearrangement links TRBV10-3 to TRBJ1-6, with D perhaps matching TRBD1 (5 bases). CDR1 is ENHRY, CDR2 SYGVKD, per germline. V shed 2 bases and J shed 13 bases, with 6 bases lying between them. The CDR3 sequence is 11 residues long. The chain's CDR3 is CAISEGGPLHF. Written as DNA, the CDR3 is TGTGCCATCAGTGAGGGGGGGCCCCTCCACTTT.

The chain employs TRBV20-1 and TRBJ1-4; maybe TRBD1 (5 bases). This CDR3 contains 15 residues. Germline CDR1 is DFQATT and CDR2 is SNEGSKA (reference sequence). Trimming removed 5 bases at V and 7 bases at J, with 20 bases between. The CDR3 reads CSASITQGRGEKLFF. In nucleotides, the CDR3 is TGCAGTGCTTCCATCACGCAGGGAAGGGGTGAAAAACTGTTTTTT.

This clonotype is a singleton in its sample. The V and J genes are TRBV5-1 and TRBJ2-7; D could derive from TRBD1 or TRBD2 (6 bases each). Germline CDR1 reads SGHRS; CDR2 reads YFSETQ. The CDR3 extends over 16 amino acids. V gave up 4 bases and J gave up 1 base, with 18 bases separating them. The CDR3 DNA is TGCGCCAGCAGCGGTGGGGGGCAGGGAGGATCCTACGAGCAGTACTTC. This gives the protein CASSGGGQGGSYEQYF.

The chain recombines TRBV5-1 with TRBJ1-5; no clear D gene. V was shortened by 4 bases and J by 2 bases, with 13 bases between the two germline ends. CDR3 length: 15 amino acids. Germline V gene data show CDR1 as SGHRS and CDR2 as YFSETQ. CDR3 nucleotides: TGCGCCAGCAGCCCGGTACCCGGTCGCAATCAGCCCCAGCATTTT. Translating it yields CASSPVPGRNQPQHF.

The CDR3 sequence is CAWSGGANQPQHF. The CDR3 nucleotides are TGTGCCTGGAGTGGGGGGGCTAATCAGCCCCAGCATTTT. V and J are TRBV30 and TRBJ1-5; perhaps TRBD1 as D (6 bases). Looked up from germline, CDR1 is GTSNPN and CDR2 is SVGIG (reference sequence). Trimming stripped 1 base from V and 4 bases from J, with 8 bases between. The CDR3 sequence is 13 residues long.